This T cell receptor beta chain was found in a study of blood T cell repertoires in COVID-19. Study-wide background: Samples of COVID-19 (acute and convalescent) were obtained from the United States, Italy and Spain. T cells, B-cell-depleted T cells, or PBMCs provided the cDNA or gDNA that served as material.

This clone was detected only once. Methods used by the authors: Nucleated cell number was recorded as an estimate derived from reference gene primer amplification. TCRdb's table, derived via immunoSEQ multiplex PCR, lists solely in-frame clones and lacks some. Clone size and the V and J calls come from that table; the DNA yielded D and trimming. Of 85,000 to 95,000 clones listed, about nine tenths are singletons. J was trimmed by 7 bases and V by 1 base; bases with no gene match: 7. This CDR3 has 15 amino acids. Germline assignment: CDR1 SGHNT and CDR2 YENEEA. The origin of this receptor is an elderly woman with acute or convalescent COVID-19. What was sequenced was peripheral blood. The chain employs TRBV11-3 and TRBJ2-1, with 7 bases aligning to TRBD2. CDR3 protein: CASSLGGSLGNEQFF. CDR3 nucleotides: TGTGCCAGCAGCTTAGGCGGGAGTTTAGGGAATGAGCAGTTCTTC.